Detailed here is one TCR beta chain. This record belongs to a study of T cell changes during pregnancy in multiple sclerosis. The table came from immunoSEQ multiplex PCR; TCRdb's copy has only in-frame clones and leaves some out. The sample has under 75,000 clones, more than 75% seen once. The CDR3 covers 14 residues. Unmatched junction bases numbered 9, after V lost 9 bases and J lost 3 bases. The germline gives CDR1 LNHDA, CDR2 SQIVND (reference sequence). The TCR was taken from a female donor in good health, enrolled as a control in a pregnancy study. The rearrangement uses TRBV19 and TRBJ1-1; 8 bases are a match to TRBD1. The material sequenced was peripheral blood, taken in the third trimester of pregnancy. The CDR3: CASQNRGIDTEAFF. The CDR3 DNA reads TGTGCCAGCCAAAACAGGGGGATCGACACTGAAGCTTTCTTT.